This TCR beta chain was sequenced for a study of preoperative IRX-2 immunotherapy in early breast cancer. This clone was counted once. Treatment meaning: preoperative locoregional IRX-2 cytokine immunotherapy. Preoperative locoregional IRX-2 cytokine immunotherapy was tested in the phase Ib source study. V dropped 6 bases and J dropped 4; count of bases not matched to a gene: 10. CDR1 is SQVTM and CDR2 is ANQGSEA in the germline V gene. The CDR3 is made up of 14 amino acids. Sequencing was performed with immunoSEQ multiplex PCR; in TCRdb, only in-frame clones are kept and a portion is missing. The sample yields 15,000 to 25,000 clones, approximately 80% seen once.

Specimen: lymph node tissue, collected after IRX-2 immunotherapy. This clonotype originated in a human donor with breast cancer. This chain links TRBV29-1 with TRBJ1-1; 8 bases match TRBD1. CDR3 in amino acids: CSVDTGGSGTEAFF. CDR3 in DNA: TGCAGCGTGGATACAGGGGGATCGGGCACTGAAGCTTTCTTT.